This TCR beta chain is from a study of blood T cell repertoires in COVID-19. The table came from immunoSEQ multiplex PCR; TCRdb's copy has only in-frame clones and leaves some out. The sample includes tens of thousands of clones, around nine tenths of them seen just once. This CDR3 has 17 residues. Trimming shortened V by 0 bases and J by 1 base, and 14 bases separated the two germline ends. Germline V gene data show CDR1 as SGHRS and CDR2 as YFSETQ. This TCR was sampled from a man aged 55 to 70 with acute or convalescent COVID-19. Sequencing input: peripheral blood. The rearrangement links TRBV5-1 to TRBJ1-5, with no clear D. This CDR3 is CASSLDPLTVSNQPQHF. CDR3 nucleotides: TGCGCCAGCAGCTTGGACCCCTTAACAGTGAGCAATCAGCCCCAGCATTTT.